A single sample is the source of the 22 T cell receptor beta chains below, sequenced in a study of blood T cells in healthy people across ages. A second 7 to 11 cycle PCR used barcoded and J-beta primers. Via MiXCR, TCRdb re-called the 5' RACE reads, giving one row per CDR3 protein. The table has 1.4 million to 1.5 million distinct CDR3 sequences, approximately 38% seen once. The sequencing sample was made of blood. The source of these receptors is a woman aged 18-29 years in good health.

The rearrangement uses TRBV2 and TRBJ2-7; either TRBD1 or TRBD2 may fit D (5 bases each). Looked up from germline, CDR1 is SNHLY and CDR2 is FYNNEI. The CDR3 extends over 15 amino acids. V was shortened by 6 bases and J by 6 bases, with 21 bases between the two germline ends. The CDR3 coding sequence is TGTGCCAGCAGGGGCCCCGGGACGGACCTGAGCGAGCAGTACTTC. Amino acids: CASRGPGTDLSEQYF.

This clonotype was seen many times. The V call is TRBV12-3 or TRBV12-4, the J call TRBJ2-7; maybe TRBD2 (6 bases). V lost 6 bases, J lost 3 bases, and 9 bases lay in between. This CDR3 comprises 12 residues. CDR3 amino acids: CASRKTSYEQYF. For the CDR3, the DNA is TGTGCCAGCAGAAAGACTAGCTACGAGCAGTACTTC.

This CDR3 reads CASSFVLPGQGYNEQFF. The CDR3 DNA sequence: TGTGCCAGCAGCTTTGTCTTGCCGGGACAGGGCTACAATGAGCAGTTCTTC. V is TRBV5-5 and J is TRBJ2-1; 9 bases agree with TRBD1. V lost 2 bases, J lost 3 bases, and 9 bases stayed unmatched. Germline loops: CDR1 SGHKS, CDR2 YYEKEE (reference sequence). This CDR3 contains 17 residues.

In its sample, this clonotype was seen a few times. The rearrangement links TRBV20-1 to TRBJ1-2, with TRBD1 matching 9 bases. Trimming at V came to 4 bases and at J to 4 bases, leaving 7 bases not matched to a gene. The CDR3 totals 14 residues. CDR1 and CDR2 (germline): DFQATT, SNEGSKA (reference sequence). The CDR3 nucleotides are TGCAGTGCTATCGCCACAGGGGGCGTCTATGGCTACACCTTC. Protein sequence: CSAIATGGVYGYTF.

The chain has TRBV5-1 and TRBJ2-7, with TRBD1 as a possible D gene (6 bases). The CDR3 extends over 13 amino acids. CDR1 and CDR2 from the germline V gene are SGHRS and YFSETQ. Trimming removed 3 bases from V and 7 bases from J, with 14 bases in between. CDR3 residues: CASSWREGDEQYF. The CDR3 nucleotides read TGCGCCAGCAGCTGGCGCGAGGGGGATGAGCAGTACTTC.

For this clonotype: Sequence at one end of the junction differs from germline and may be a read error. The chain joins TRBV4-1 to TRBJ2-2; 8 nucleotides line up with TRBD1. The germline gives CDR1 MGHRA, CDR2 YSYEKL. The CDR3 spans 13 residues. The CDR3 loop reads CASSQGATGELFF. The DNA of the CDR3 is TGTGCCAGCAGTCAGGGGGCGACCGGGGAGCTGTTTTTT.

The gene calls are TRBV6-1 and TRBJ1-5; D gene unclear. The germline V gene has CDR1 MNHNS and CDR2 SASEGT. V was clipped by 9 bases and J by 0 bases, with 9 bases between them. The CDR3 has 13 amino acids. The CDR3 bases are TGTGCCAGTGAGCCAGATAGCAATCAGCCCCAGCATTTT. Translated: CASEPDSNQPQHF.

This clonotype was counted only a few times. The chain combines TRBV7-2 with TRBJ1-2; maybe TRBD1 (6 bases). The V end was cut by 3 bases, the J end by 3 bases, with 17 bases between. CDR3 length equals 16 residues. Germline V lookup: CDR1 SGHTA, CDR2 FQGNSA. The CDR3 reads CASSFFGTPGDYGYTF. The CDR3, as DNA: TGTGCCAGCAGCTTTTTTGGGACACCGGGGGACTATGGCTACACCTTC. Full variable domain (rest looked up from reference TRBV7-2 and TRBJ1-2): GAGVSQSPSNKVTEKGKDVELRCDPISGHTALYWYRQSLGQGLEFLIYFQGNSAPDKSGLPSDRFSAERTGGSVSTLTIQRTQQEDSAVYLCASSFFGTPGDYGYTFGSGTRLTVV.

CDR3: CASSEGDTSNEKLFF. The DNA for the CDR3 is TGTGCCAGCAGTGAGGGGGACACATCTAATGAAAAACTGTTTTTT. The chain is built from TRBV6-1 and TRBJ1-4; perhaps TRBD1 as D (6 bases). The CDR3 extends over 15 amino acids. Trimming shortened V by 3 bases and J by 3 bases, and 11 bases separated the two germline ends. Germline CDR1 is MNHNS and CDR2 is SASEGT.

The J gene is TRBJ2-1, the V gene TRBV20-1; 11 bases line up with TRBD2. Trimming took 6 bases from V and 7 from J; bases not matched to a gene: 8. The germline gives CDR1 DFQATT, CDR2 SNEGSKA (reference sequence). The CDR3 totals 14 residues. The CDR3 DNA follows: TGCAGTGCGCCCACTAGCGGGAGTCGTAATGAGCAGTTCTTC. This codes for CSAPTSGSRNEQFF.

The V gene is TRBV30, the J gene TRBJ2-6, with a weak D call TRBD1 (5 bases). The CDR3 loop spans 16 amino acids. The V gene lost 0 bases and the J gene lost 3 bases, with 12 bases spanning the gap. Germline V gene sequence: CDR1 GTSNPN, CDR2 SVGIG (reference sequence). The CDR3, as DNA: TGTGCCTGGAGTGTACATGGGGCTGTTGGGGCCAACGTCCTGACTTTC. Amino acid sequence: CAWSVHGAVGANVLTF.

The table lists this clonotype with a count of one. The chain combines TRBV27 with TRBJ2-7; D tentatively reads TRBD1 or TRBD2 (6 bases each). This CDR3 has 17 residues. The ends were cut back, 2 bases at V and 2 bases at J, with 19 bases in the middle. Germline loops: CDR1 MNHEY, CDR2 SMNVEV (reference sequence). CDR3 DNA: TGTGCCAGCAGTTTAGAGGGTGGGTCGGGGGCGACCTACGAGCAGTACTTC. Translating it yields CASSLEGGSGATYEQYF.

The gene calls are TRBV27 and TRBJ2-2; 7 bases are shared with TRBD1. The germline CDR1 and CDR2 sequences are MNHEY and SMNVEV (reference sequence). The CDR3 covers 16 residues. Trimming took 5 bases from V and 4 from J; bases not matched to a gene: 10. CDR3 loop: CASSPVAHRGTGELFF. DNA of the CDR3: TGTGCCAGCAGTCCCGTCGCCCACAGGGGCACCGGGGAGCTGTTTTTT.

Many counts were recorded for this clonotype. The chain carries TRBV2 and TRBJ1-1, with TRBD1 as a possible D gene (6 bases). The germline V and J ends were trimmed by 6 bases and 1 base, with 9 bases remaining between them. From germline, CDR1 is SNHLY and CDR2 FYNNEI. The CDR3 covers 13 residues. Written as DNA, the CDR3 is TGTGCCAGCAGCAAGGGGGGGAACACTGAAGCTTTCTTT. This translates into CASSKGGNTEAFF.

The chain couples TRBV30 to TRBJ1-2, with D perhaps matching TRBD1 (5 bases). CDR3 size: 12 residues. The germline V gene encodes CDR1 GTSNPN and CDR2 SVGIG (reference sequence). Between the trimmed V and J ends, which lost 2 bases and 7 bases, there was a span of 11 bases. This CDR3 is CAWSLGAGGYTF. For the CDR3, the DNA is TGTGCCTGGAGTTTAGGGGCAGGTGGCTACACCTTC.

The chain couples TRBV7-2 to TRBJ1-6, with D perhaps matching TRBD1 (5 bases). CDR1 is SGHTA, CDR2 FQGNSA, per germline. The CDR3 sequence is 14 residues long. V lost 0 bases and J lost 9, with 9 bases in between. The CDR3 DNA sequence: TGTGCCAGCAGCTTAGCAGGGGCTGGTTCACCCCTCCACTTT. It specifies CASSLAGAGSPLHF. Full variable domain (missing parts from reference TRBV7-2 and TRBJ1-6): GAGVSQSPSNKVTEKGKDVELRCDPISGHTALYWYRQSLGQGLEFLIYFQGNSAPDKSGLPSDRFSAERTGGSVSTLTIQRTQQEDSAVYLCASSLAGAGSPLHFGNGTRLTVT.

In its sample, this clonotype was seen a few times. The genes are TRBV20-1 and TRBJ2-7; 8 positions match TRBD1. CDR3 length: 17 amino acids. Germline V gene sequence: CDR1 DFQATT, CDR2 SNEGSKA (reference sequence). Trimming removed 0 bases from V and 3 bases from J; junction bases left unmatched: 13. The CDR3: CSARDPQGASLVYEQYF. DNA for the CDR3: TGCAGTGCTAGAGATCCTCAGGGGGCGAGTTTGGTCTACGAGCAGTACTTC.

The gene calls are TRBV6-6 and TRBJ2-7, with D perhaps matching TRBD2 (6 bases). Near its end, the DNA agrees better with TRBJ2-5, so the J call may be wrong. The length of the CDR3 is 14 residues. Per the germline V gene, CDR1 is MNHNY and CDR2 is SVGAGI (reference sequence). The CDR3 spells CASRRDSPMVTQYF. Here the CDR3 DNA reads TGTGCCAGCAGGCGGGACTCCCCTATGGTGACCCAGTACTTC.

This clonotype came up a few times. The chain couples TRBV20-1 to TRBJ1-1; 7 nucleotides align to TRBD1. J gave up 3 bases and V 6 bases, and 13 bases lay outside the gene matches. The CDR3 is 15 residues long. CDR1 DFQATT and CDR2 SNEGSKA come from the germline V gene (reference sequence). CDR3 residues: CSARDRLLGDTEAFF. As DNA, the CDR3 is TGCAGTGCCCGGGACAGACTACTAGGCGACACTGAAGCTTTCTTT.

In its sample, this clonotype was seen a few times. The chain uses TRBV2 and TRBJ2-4; D unresolved. V was pared by 5 bases and J by 0 bases, with 8 bases between. This CDR3 has 14 residues. Germline values: CDR1 SNHLY, CDR2 FYNNEI. This CDR3 reads CASSQHLAKNIQYF. CDR3 nucleotides: TGTGCCAGCAGTCAACACCTAGCCAAAAACATTCAGTACTTC.

CDR3 sequence (DNA): TGTGCCAGCAGCAAGGCCGGGACTAGCGGGAGGACCTCCTCCTACGAGCAGTACTTC. Translated, it gives CASSKAGTSGRTSSYEQYF. V gene TRBV21-1 combines with J gene TRBJ2-4; the table's D call, TRBD2, has no DNA check behind it. The end of the DNA fits TRBJ2-7 better, so the J call may be wrong. TRBV21-1 constitutes a pseudogene. This CDR3 region has 19 residues.

The V gene is TRBV20-1, the J gene TRBJ2-1; the match to TRBD1 covers 10 bases. Trimming removed 0 bases from V and 6 bases from J; junction bases left unmatched: 11. Germline V gene data show CDR1 as DFQATT and CDR2 as SNEGSKA (reference sequence). The CDR3 is 17 residues long. CDR3 in DNA: TGCAGTGCTAGAGATCCCTTGAGACAGGGGGCCCTCAATGAGCAGTTCTTC. Amino acid sequence: CSARDPLRQGALNEQFF.